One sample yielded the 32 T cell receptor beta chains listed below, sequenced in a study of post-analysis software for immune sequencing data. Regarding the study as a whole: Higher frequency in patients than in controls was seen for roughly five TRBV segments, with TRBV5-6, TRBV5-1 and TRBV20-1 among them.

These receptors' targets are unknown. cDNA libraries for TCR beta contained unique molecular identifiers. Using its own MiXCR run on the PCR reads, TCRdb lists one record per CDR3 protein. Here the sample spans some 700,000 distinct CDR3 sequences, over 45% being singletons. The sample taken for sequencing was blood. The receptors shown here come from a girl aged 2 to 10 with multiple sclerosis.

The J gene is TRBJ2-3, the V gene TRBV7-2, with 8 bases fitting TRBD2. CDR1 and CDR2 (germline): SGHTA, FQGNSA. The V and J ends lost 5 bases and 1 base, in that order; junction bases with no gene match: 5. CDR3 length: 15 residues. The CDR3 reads CASSPSGPRTDTQYF. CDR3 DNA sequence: TGTGCCAGCAGCCCTAGCGGGCCACGCACAGATACGCAGTATTTT.

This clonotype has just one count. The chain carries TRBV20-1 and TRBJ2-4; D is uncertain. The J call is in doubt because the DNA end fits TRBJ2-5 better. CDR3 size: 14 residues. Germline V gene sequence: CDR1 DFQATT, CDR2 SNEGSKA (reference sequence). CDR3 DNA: TGCAGTGCTAGAGACGGCGCTTTTCAAGAGACCCAGTACTTC. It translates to CSARDGAFQETQYF.

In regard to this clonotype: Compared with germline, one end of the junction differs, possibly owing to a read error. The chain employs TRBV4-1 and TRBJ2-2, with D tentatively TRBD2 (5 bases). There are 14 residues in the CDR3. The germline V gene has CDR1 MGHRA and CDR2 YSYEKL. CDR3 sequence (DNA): TGCGCCAGCTCCTATCCGGGTAACACCGGGGAGCGGTTTTTT. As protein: CASSYPGNTGERFF.

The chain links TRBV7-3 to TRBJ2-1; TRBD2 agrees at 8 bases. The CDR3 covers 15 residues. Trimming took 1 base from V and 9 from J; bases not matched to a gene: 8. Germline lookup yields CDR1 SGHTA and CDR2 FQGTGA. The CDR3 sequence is CASSLRRAGALEQFF. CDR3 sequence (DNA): TGTGCCAGCAGCTTAAGACGAGCGGGAGCGCTTGAGCAGTTCTTC.

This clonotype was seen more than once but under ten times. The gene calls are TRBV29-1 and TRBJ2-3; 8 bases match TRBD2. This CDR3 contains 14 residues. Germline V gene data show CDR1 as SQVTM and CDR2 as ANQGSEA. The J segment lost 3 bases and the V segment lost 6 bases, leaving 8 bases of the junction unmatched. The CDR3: CSVLTSVGTDTQYF. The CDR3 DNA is TGCAGCGTCCTGACTAGCGTGGGTACAGATACGCAGTATTTT.

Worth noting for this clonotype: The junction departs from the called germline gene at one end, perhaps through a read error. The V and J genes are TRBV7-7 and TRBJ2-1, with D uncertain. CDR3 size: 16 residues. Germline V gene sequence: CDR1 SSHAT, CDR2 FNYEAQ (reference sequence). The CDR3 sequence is CASSPSTPAQYNEQFF. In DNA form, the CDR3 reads TGTGCTAGCAGCCCATCGACCCCGGCCCAGTACAATGAGCAGTTCTTC. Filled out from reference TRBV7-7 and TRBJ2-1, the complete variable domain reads GAGVSQSPRYKVTKRGQDVTLRCDPISSHATLYWYQQALGQGPEFLTYFNYEAQPDKSGLPSDRFSAERPEGSISTLTIQRTEQRDSAMYRCASSPSTPAQYNEQFFGPGTRLTVL.

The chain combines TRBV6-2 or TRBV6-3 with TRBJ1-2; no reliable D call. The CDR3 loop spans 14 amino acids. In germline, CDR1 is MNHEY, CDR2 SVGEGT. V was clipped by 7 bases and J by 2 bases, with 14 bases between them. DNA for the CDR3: TGTGCCAGCACCATCATTCCGGGCAACTATGGCTACACCTTC. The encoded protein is CASTIIPGNYGYTF.

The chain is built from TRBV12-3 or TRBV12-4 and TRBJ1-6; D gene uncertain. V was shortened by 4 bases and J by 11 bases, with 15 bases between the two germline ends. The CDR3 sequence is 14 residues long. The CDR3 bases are TGTGCCAGCAGTTCCCGACGGGTTATGACACCCCTCCACTTT. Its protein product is CASSSRRVMTPLHF.

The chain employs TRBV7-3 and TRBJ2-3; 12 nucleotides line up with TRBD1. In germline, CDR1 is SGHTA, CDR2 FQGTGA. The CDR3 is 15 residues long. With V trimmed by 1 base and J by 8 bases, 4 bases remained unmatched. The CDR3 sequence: CASSLRGQGAATQYF. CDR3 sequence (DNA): TGTGCCAGCAGCTTAAGGGGACAGGGGGCAGCTACGCAGTATTTT.

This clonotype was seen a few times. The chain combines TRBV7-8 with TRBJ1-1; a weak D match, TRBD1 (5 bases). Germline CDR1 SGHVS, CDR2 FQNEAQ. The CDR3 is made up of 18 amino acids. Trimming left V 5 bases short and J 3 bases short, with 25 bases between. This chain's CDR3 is CASSRRRDPPDRYTEAFF. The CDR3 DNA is TGTGCCAGCAGCCGCCGCCGGGACCCCCCGGACCGGTACACTGAAGCTTTCTTT.

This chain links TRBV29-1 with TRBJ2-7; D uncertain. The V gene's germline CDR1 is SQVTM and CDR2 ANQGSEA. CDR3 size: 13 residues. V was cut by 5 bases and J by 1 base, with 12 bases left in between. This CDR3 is CSVREGASYEQYF. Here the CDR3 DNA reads TGCAGCGTTAGGGAAGGCGCTTCCTACGAGCAGTACTTC.

The CDR3 is CASSQVDRGQYF. DNA for the CDR3: TGTGCCAGCAGCCAAGTCGACAGGGGGCAGTACTTC. The J gene is TRBJ2-4, the V gene TRBV3-1; TRBD1 aligns across 9 bases. The CDR3 runs to 12 residues. The germline gives CDR1 LGHDT, CDR2 YNNKEL (reference sequence). The V segment lost 1 base and the J segment 13 bases; nucleotides outside the gene matches: 2.

CDR3: CSVFGGRDAFF. CDR3 nucleotide sequence: TGCAGCGTTTTTGGGGGAAGGGACGCTTTCTTT. The V gene is TRBV29-1, the J gene TRBJ1-1; D possibly corresponds to TRBD1 (5 bases). V was cut by 5 bases and J by 11 bases, with 15 bases left in between. Germline CDR1 reads SQVTM; CDR2 reads ANQGSEA. The CDR3 covers 11 residues.

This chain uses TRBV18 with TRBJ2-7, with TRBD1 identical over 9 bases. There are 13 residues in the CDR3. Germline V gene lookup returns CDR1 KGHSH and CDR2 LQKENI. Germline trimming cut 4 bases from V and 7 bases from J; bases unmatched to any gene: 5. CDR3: CASSLSGQGEQYF. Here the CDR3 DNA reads TGTGCCAGCTCACTATCGGGACAGGGAGAGCAGTACTTC.

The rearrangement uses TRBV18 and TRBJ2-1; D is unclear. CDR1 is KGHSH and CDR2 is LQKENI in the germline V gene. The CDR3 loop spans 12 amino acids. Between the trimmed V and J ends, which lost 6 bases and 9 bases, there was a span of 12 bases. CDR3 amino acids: CASSPQGGEQFF. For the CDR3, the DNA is TGTGCCAGCTCCCCCCAAGGCGGTGAGCAGTTCTTC.

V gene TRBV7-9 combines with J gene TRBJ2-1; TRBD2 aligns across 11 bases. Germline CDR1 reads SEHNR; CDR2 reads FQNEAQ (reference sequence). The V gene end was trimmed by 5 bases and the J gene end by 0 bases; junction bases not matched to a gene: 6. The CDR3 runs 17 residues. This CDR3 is CASSARLAGNSYNEQFF. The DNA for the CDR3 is TGTGCCAGCAGCGCCAGACTAGCGGGGAACTCCTACAATGAGCAGTTCTTC.

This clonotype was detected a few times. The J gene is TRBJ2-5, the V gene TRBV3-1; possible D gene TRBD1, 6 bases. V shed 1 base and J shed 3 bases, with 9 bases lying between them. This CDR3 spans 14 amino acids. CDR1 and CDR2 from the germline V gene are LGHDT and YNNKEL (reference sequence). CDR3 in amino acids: CASSQVRGKETQYF. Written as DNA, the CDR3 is TGTGCCAGCAGCCAAGTGAGGGGGAAAGAGACCCAGTACTTC.

The CDR3 coding sequence is TGTGCCAGCAGCTCGCGGATCTTAGGGCACGAGCAGTACTTC. This gives the protein CASSSRILGHEQYF. The chain has TRBV7-2 and TRBJ2-7; D not resolved. The germline gives CDR1 SGHTA, CDR2 FQGNSA. The CDR3 extends over 14 amino acids. Trimming pared 4 bases from V and 5 bases from J, leaving 15 bases between.

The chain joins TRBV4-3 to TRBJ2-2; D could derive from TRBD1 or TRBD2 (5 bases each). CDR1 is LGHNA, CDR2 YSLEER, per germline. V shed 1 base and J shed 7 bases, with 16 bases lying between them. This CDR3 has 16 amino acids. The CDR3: CASSQVLGEGHGELFF. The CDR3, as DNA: TGCGCCAGCAGCCAAGTACTAGGGGAAGGACACGGGGAGCTGTTTTTT.

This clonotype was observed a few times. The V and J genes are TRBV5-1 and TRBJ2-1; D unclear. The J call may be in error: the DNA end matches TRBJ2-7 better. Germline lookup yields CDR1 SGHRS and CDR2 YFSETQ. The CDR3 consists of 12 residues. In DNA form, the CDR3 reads TGCGCCAGCAGCTTGTCATTGCACGAGCAGTACTTC. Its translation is CASSLSLHEQYF.

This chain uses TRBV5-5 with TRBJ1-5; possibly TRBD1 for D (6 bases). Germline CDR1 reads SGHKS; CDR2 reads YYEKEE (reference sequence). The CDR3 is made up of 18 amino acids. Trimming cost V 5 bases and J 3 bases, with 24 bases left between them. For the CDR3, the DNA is TGTGCCAGCAGGCGGGAAACAGGGATAGGTAGAGTCAATCAGCCCCAGCATTTT. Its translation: CASRRETGIGRVNQPQHF.

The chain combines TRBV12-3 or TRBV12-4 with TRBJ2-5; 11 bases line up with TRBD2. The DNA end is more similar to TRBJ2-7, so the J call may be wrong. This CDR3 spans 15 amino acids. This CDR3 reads CASREGTSGPYEQYF. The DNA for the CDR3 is TGTGCCAGCAGGGAGGGGACTAGCGGACCCTACGAGCAGTACTTC.

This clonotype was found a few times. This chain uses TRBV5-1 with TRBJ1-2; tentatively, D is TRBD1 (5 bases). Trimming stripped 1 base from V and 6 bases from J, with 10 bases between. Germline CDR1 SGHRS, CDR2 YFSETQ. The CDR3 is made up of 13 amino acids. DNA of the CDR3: TGCGCCAGCAGCTTGCTCGGGACGGATGGCTACACCTTC. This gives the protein CASSLLGTDGYTF.

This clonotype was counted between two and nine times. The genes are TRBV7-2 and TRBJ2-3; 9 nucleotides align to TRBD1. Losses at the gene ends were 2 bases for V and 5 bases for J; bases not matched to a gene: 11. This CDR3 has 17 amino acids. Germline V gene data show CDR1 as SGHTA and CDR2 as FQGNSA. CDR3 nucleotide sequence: TGTGCCAGCAGCTTATTCCTTGTACAGGGGGCAGAAGATACGCAGTATTTT. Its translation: CASSLFLVQGAEDTQYF.

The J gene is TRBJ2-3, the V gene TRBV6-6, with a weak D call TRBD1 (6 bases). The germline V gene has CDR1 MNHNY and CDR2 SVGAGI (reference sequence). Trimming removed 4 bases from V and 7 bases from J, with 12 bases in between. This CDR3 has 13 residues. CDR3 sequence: CASSWTDNNTQYF. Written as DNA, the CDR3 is TGTGCCAGCAGTTGGACAGATAACAATACGCAGTATTTT.

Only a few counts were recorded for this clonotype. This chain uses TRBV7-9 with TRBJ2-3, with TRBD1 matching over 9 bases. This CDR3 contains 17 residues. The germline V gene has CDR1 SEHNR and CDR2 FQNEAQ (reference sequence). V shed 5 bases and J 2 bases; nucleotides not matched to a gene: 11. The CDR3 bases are TGTGCCAGCAGCGCCTCACCGGGACAGGGATACACAGATACGCAGTATTTT. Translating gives CASSASPGQGYTDTQYF.

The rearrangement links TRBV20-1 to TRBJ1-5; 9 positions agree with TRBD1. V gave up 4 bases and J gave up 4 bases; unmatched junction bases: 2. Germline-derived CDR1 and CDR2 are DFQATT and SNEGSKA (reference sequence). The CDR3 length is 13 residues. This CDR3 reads CSATQGANQPQHF. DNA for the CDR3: TGCAGTGCTACACAGGGGGCGAATCAGCCCCAGCATTTT.

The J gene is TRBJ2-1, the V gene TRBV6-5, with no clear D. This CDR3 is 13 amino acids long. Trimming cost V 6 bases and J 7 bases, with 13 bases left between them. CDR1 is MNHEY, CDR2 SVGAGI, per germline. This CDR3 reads CASSRQARNEQFF. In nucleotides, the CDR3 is TGTGCCAGCAGCCGCCAAGCTAGGAATGAGCAGTTCTTC.

The DNA for the CDR3 is TGCGCCAGCAGCTTGCCGGGACAGGACTACGAGCAGTACTTC. This translates into CASSLPGQDYEQYF. The chain employs TRBV5-1 and TRBJ2-7; TRBD1 agrees at 8 bases. The length of the CDR3 is 14 residues. Germline values: CDR1 SGHRS, CDR2 YFSETQ. Trimming at V came to 1 base and at J to 3 bases, leaving 3 bases not matched to a gene.

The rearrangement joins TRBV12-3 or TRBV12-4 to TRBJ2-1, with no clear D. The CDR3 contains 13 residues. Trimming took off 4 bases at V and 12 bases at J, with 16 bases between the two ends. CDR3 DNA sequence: TGTGCCAGCAGTTCCCAAGTGGAAGGGTGGCAGTTCTTC. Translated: CASSSQVEGWQFF.

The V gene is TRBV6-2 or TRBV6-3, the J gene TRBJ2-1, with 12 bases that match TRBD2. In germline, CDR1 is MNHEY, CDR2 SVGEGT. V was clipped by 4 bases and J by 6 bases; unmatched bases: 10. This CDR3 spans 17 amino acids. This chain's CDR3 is CASSSLAGGPASNEQFF. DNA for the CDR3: TGTGCCAGCAGTTCGCTAGCGGGGGGGCCGGCATCCAATGAGCAGTTCTTC.

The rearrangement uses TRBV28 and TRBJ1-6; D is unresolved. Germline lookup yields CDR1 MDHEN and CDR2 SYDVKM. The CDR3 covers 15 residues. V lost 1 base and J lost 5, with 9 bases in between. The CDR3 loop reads CASSLYGSDNSPLHF. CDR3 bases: TGTGCCAGCAGTTTATATGGGAGCGATAATTCACCCCTCCACTTT.